Listed here are 22 T cell receptor beta chains from one sample, sequenced in a study of blood T cells in healthy people across ages. Sample-barcoded 5' priming and a J-beta primer mix drove a second PCR of roughly 6 to 12 cycles. TCRdb fed the 5' RACE reads into MiXCR, producing one record per CDR3 protein. The data show about 930,000 distinct CDR3 sequences, roughly 28% seen once. These data also formed part of another study, on T cells of mothers and their children.

The sample consisted of blood. Receptors were obtained from a woman aged 40 to 50 in good health.

This clonotype was observed a few times. This chain joins TRBV7-2 and TRBJ1-2, with D perhaps matching TRBD1 (6 bases). The V and J ends lost 6 bases and 4 bases respectively, with 15 bases between them. This CDR3 spans 14 amino acids. Germline V gene lookup returns CDR1 SGHTA and CDR2 FQGNSA. The CDR3: CASSFRGRGYGYTF. The CDR3 nucleotides are TGTGCCAGCAGTTTCAGGGGACGTGGCTATGGCTACACCTTC.

The chain links TRBV29-1 to TRBJ2-7; TRBD1 aligns across 9 bases. Germline V gene data show CDR1 as SQVTM and CDR2 as ANQGSEA. This CDR3 contains 13 residues. V was clipped by 5 bases and J by 3 bases; unmatched bases: 5. Here the CDR3 reads CSVPPGQGYEQYF. CDR3 sequence (DNA): TGCAGCGTTCCACCGGGACAGGGCTACGAGCAGTACTTC.

This clonotype occurred many times. The chain uses TRBV2 and TRBJ2-5; 11 nucleotides line up with TRBD2. Germline CDR1 and CDR2: SNHLY and FYNNEI. The CDR3 covers 15 residues. Losses at the gene ends were 3 bases for V and 3 bases for J; bases not matched to a gene: 3. The CDR3 sequence is CASSDPGLAEETQYF. CDR3 nucleotide sequence: TGTGCCAGCAGTGACCCGGGACTAGCGGAAGAGACCCAGTACTTC.

Concerning this clonotype itself: Sequence at one end of the junction differs from germline and may be a read error. V and J are TRBV5-1 and TRBJ2-2; 9 nucleotides match TRBD1. CDR1 is SGHRS, CDR2 YFSETQ, per germline. The CDR3 runs to 15 residues. The CDR3 sequence is CASSLRTGDTGELFF. CDR3 nucleotide sequence: TGTGCCAGCAGCTTGCGGACAGGGGACACCGGGGAGCTGTTTTTT.

The rearrangement links TRBV28 to TRBJ2-2; D gene ambiguous. Trimming pared 3 bases from V and 7 bases from J, leaving 15 bases between. Looked up from germline, CDR1 is MDHEN and CDR2 is SYDVKM. This CDR3 contains 15 residues. The CDR3 spells CASSFMLGSGGELFF. The CDR3 nucleotides are TGTGCCAGCAGTTTCATGCTGGGTTCCGGCGGGGAGCTGTTTTTT.

This rearrangement joins TRBV6-5 to TRBJ2-7; perhaps TRBD1 as D (5 bases). V gave up 2 bases and J gave up 2 bases, with 10 bases separating them. The CDR3 totals 14 residues. The germline V gene encodes CDR1 MNHEY and CDR2 SVGAGI. The CDR3 DNA is TGTGCCAGCAGTTACGTAGCAGGGCCCTACGAGCAGTACTTC. It encodes CASSYVAGPYEQYF.

The chain recombines TRBV6-1 with TRBJ1-2; D not certain. Trimming shortened V by 8 bases and J by 4 bases, and 17 bases separated the two germline ends. Germline V gene lookup returns CDR1 MNHNS and CDR2 SASEGT. The CDR3 is made up of 14 amino acids. CDR3 loop: CASELGSAFYGYTF. CDR3 DNA sequence: TGTGCCAGCGAGCTAGGGTCAGCCTTCTATGGCTACACCTTC.

In its sample, this clonotype was seen many times. The chain uses TRBV12-3 or TRBV12-4 and TRBJ2-1, with 11 bases matching TRBD1. With 4 bases clipped from V and 13 bases from J, the junction kept 9 bases outside the gene matches. The CDR3 runs to 14 residues. The CDR3 loop reads CASSWPGQGANQFF. Written as DNA, the CDR3 is TGTGCCAGCAGTTGGCCTGGACAGGGGGCCAATCAGTTCTTC.

This rearrangement joins TRBV4-3 to TRBJ2-3; tentative D call: TRBD1 (6 bases). This CDR3 contains 16 residues. V lost 1 base, J lost 2 bases, and 13 bases lay in between. The germline V gene has CDR1 LGHNA and CDR2 YSLEER. In DNA form, the CDR3 reads TGCGCCAGCAGCCAAGTTGTAGCAGGGGACACAGATACGCAGTATTTT. Protein product: CASSQVVAGDTDTQYF.

This chain links TRBV3-1 with TRBJ1-3, with D unresolved. CDR3 size: 16 residues. Trimming took off 1 base at V and 1 base at J, with 11 bases between the two ends. CDR1 is LGHDT, CDR2 YNNKEL, per germline (reference sequence). DNA for the CDR3: TGTGCCAGCAGCCAAGCGTCGGACTTTTCTGGAAACACCATATATTTT. This sequence encodes CASSQASDFSGNTIYF.

Regarding this clonotype: Germline and junction disagree at one end, which may indicate a read error. V and J are TRBV28 and TRBJ2-5, with D possibly being TRBD1 (5 bases). The CDR3 length is 15 residues. Germline loops: CDR1 MDHEN, CDR2 SYDVKM. This CDR3 reads CASSPTVIYQETRYF. CDR3 DNA sequence: TGTGCCAGCAGCCCGACAGTAATATACCAAGAGACCCGGTACTTC.

The CDR3 DNA reads TGCAGCGTGTGGGCAGATACGCAGTATTTT. Its protein product is CSVWADTQYF. This rearrangement joins TRBV29-1 to TRBJ2-3; D ambiguous. The CDR3 runs to 10 residues. V was cut by 6 bases and J by 4 bases, with 5 bases left in between. Germline loops: CDR1 SQVTM, CDR2 ANQGSEA.

This chain links TRBV20-1 with TRBJ1-1; D is undetermined. CDR1 and CDR2 from the germline V gene are DFQATT and SNEGSKA (reference sequence). V was clipped by 3 bases and J by 5 bases, with 13 bases between them. CDR3 length: 13 amino acids. The CDR3 nucleotides read TGCAGTGCTAGGCAGACCATGGGGACTGAAGCTTTCTTT. Translation: CSARQTMGTEAFF.

This clonotype was observed many times. The rearrangement joins TRBV9 to TRBJ2-1; 11 nucleotides agree with TRBD2. The CDR3 spans 16 residues. Germline V gene data show CDR1 as SGDLS and CDR2 as YYNGEE. Trimming cost V 4 bases and J 5 bases; bases outside gene matches: 8. The chain's CDR3 is CASSPSASGGHNEQFF. The CDR3 DNA sequence: TGTGCCAGCAGCCCTTCGGCTAGCGGGGGGCACAATGAGCAGTTCTTC.

The sample holds many counts of this clonotype. The chain joins TRBV7-9 to TRBJ1-2; unclear D gene. The V gene's germline CDR1 is SEHNR and CDR2 FQNEAQ (reference sequence). V shed 1 base and J shed 4 bases, with 7 bases lying between them. This CDR3 has 13 amino acids. The CDR3 bases are TGTGCCAGCAGCTTAGGGGATACCTATGGCTACACCTTC. Translated, it gives CASSLGDTYGYTF.

A few counts support this clonotype. V gene TRBV5-5 combines with J gene TRBJ2-4; maybe TRBD2 (5 bases). Between the trimmed V and J ends, which lost 0 bases and 8 bases, there was a span of 15 bases. Germline CDR1 and CDR2: SGHKS and YYEKEE (reference sequence). The CDR3 runs 15 residues. The CDR3 nucleotides read TGTGCCAGCAGCTTGGGACTGATATCGGGGTACATTCAGTACTTC. Its protein product is CASSLGLISGYIQYF.

V is TRBV28 and J is TRBJ2-5; TRBD1 matches at 9 bases. With V trimmed by 5 bases and J by 1 base, 11 bases remained unmatched. The CDR3 totals 17 residues. CDR1 MDHEN and CDR2 SYDVKM come from the germline V gene. The CDR3 coding sequence is TGTGCCAGCAGTCCCGGGACAGGGAAGGAGGGCCAAGAGACCCAGTACTTC. Its protein is CASSPGTGKEGQETQYF.

This clonotype was seen only a few times. Since a much larger clone is just one base distant, this may be a read error. This chain uses TRBV13 with TRBJ2-3; maybe TRBD2 (6 bases). The V and J ends lost 2 bases and 6 bases respectively, with 12 bases between them. The germline CDR1 and CDR2 sequences are PRHDT and FYEKMQ (reference sequence). The CDR3 contains 14 residues. The CDR3 loop reads CASSLTGERDTQYF. The CDR3 DNA reads TGTGCCAGCAGCTTAACGGGGGAGCGGGATACGCAGTATTTT.

Of note for this clonotype: Relative to the germline gene, one junction end is altered; a read error may explain this. V and J are TRBV27 and TRBJ2-7; a weak D match, TRBD1 (5 bases). The CDR3 runs to 17 residues. Germline V CDR1 and CDR2: MNHEY, SMNVEV (reference sequence). The CDR3 loop is CASSYISRAPNTYERYF. CDR3 DNA: TGTGCCAGCAGTTATATATCCAGGGCTCCTAACACCTACGAGCGGTACTTC.

J is TRBJ2-1 and V is TRBV20-1; TRBD2 agrees at 13 bases. This CDR3 spans 16 amino acids. CDR1 DFQATT and CDR2 SNEGSKA come from the germline V gene (reference sequence). After removal of 3 bases from V and 7 bases from J, the junction contained 9 bases not matched to a gene. For the CDR3, the DNA is TGCAGTGCTAGGAGATTACTAGCGGGGGGGCATAATGAGCAGTTCTTC. It is translated as CSARRLLAGGHNEQFF.

For this clonotype: A much bigger clone sits one base away, suggesting this may be a read error. The V call is TRBV6-5, the J call TRBJ2-1; the D is unclear. CDR1 is MNHEY and CDR2 is SVGAGI in the germline V gene. The ends were cut back, 10 bases at V and 10 bases at J, with 26 bases in the middle. The CDR3 covers 15 residues. CDR3 in DNA: TGTGCCACCGCACCCAAGACACCCCCCAACCACGAGCAGTTCTTC. It encodes CATAPKTPPNHEQFF.

The rearrangement uses TRBV29-1 and TRBJ1-2, with a possible D match to TRBD1 (6 bases). V was cut by 4 bases and J by 7 bases, with 19 bases left in between. Germline values: CDR1 SQVTM, CDR2 ANQGSEA. The CDR3 totals 14 residues. The CDR3 DNA sequence: TGCAGCGTTGGCCTGAGTAAGGGAGGGGGTGGCTACACCTTC. It translates to CSVGLSKGGGGYTF.